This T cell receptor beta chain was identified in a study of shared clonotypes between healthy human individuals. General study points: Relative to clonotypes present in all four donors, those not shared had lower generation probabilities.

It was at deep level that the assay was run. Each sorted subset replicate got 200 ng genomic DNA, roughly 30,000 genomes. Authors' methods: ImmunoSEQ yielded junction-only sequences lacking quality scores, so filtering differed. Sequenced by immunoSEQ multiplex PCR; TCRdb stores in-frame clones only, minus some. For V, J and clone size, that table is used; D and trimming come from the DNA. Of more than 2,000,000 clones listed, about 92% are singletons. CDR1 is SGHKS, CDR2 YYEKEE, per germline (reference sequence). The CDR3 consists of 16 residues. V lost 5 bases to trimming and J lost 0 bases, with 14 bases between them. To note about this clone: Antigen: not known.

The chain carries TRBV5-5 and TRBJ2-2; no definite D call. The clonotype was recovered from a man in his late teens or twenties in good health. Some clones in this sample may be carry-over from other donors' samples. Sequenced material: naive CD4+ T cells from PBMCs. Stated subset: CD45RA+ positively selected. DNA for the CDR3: TGTGCCAGCAGTTCCAGGCCGTCCGCGAACACCGGGGAGCTGTTTTTT. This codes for CASSSRPSANTGELFF. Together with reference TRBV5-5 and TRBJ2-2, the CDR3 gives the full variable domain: DAGVTQSPTHLIKTRGQQVTLRCSPISGHKSVSWYQQVLGQGPQFIFQYYEKEERGRGNFPDRFSARQFPNYSSELNVNALLLGDSALYLCASSSRPSANTGELFFGEGSRLTVL.